The 10 T cell receptor beta chains listed next were all sequenced from one sample in a study of human T cells and chemical hapten exposure. Indicated time point: patch test 2, 6 weeks after DPC sensitization. Specified treatment: therapeutic diphenylcyclopropenone sensitization with weekly scalp DPC. TCRdb used MiXCR to reprocess the RACE reads, holding one entry per CDR3 protein. The sample lists some 27,000 distinct CDR3 sequences, 8.5% to 9.5% seen once, with about 6.6% in the top ten. This material consisted of whole blood, taken in connection with sensitization to the hapten diphenylcyclopropenone (DPC). Receptors originate from a man aged 25 to 40 with alopecia areata. Some clones in this sample may be carry-over from other donors' samples.

In regard to this clonotype: Just one base apart from a much larger clone, this may be a read error. V usage is TRBV5-5 and J usage is TRBJ2-7; maybe TRBD2 (5 bases). The CDR3 consists of 15 residues. CDR1 is SGHKS and CDR2 is YYEKEE in the germline V gene (reference sequence). The CDR3 spells CVSSLGVQPTYEQYF. DNA of the CDR3: TGTGTCAGCAGCCTCGGGGTCCAACCGACCTACGAGCAGTACTTC.

The gene calls are TRBV30 and TRBJ1-1; no firm D call. Trimming left V 0 bases short and J 0 bases short, with 8 bases between. CDR1 GTSNPN and CDR2 SVGIG come from the germline V gene (reference sequence). The CDR3 contains 14 residues. The CDR3 here is CAWSVNLMNTEAFF. The CDR3 nucleotides are TGTGCCTGGAGTGTAAATCTTATGAACACTGAAGCTTTCTTT. The whole variable domain, remainder taken from reference TRBV30 and TRBJ1-1, is SQTIHQWPATLVQPVGSPLSLECTVEGTSNPNLYWYRQAAGRGLQLLFYSVGIGQISSEVPQNLSASRPQDRQFILSSKKLLLSDSGFYLCAWSVNLMNTEAFFGQGTRLTVV.

This clonotype was counted ten times or more. As DNA, the CDR3 is TGTGCCAGCTCACCAGGAGTAGGAACTAATGAAAAACTGTTTTTT. Its translation: CASSPGVGTNEKLFF. The chain couples TRBV18 to TRBJ1-4; the D is unclear. V dropped 2 bases and J dropped 1 base, with 8 bases sitting between them. The CDR3 covers 15 residues. The germline V gene has CDR1 KGHSH and CDR2 LQKENI.

This clonotype appeared many times. This chain connects TRBV6-6 to TRBJ1-2; 8 bases fit TRBD1. V trimming: 0 bases; J trimming: 3 bases; junction bases outside the gene matches: 12. This CDR3 has 18 amino acids. Germline-derived CDR1 and CDR2 are MNHNY and SVGAGI (reference sequence). CDR3 residues: CASSYSILPNRGDYGYTF. CDR3 nucleotide sequence: TGTGCCAGCAGTTACTCGATTTTACCAAACAGGGGGGACTATGGCTACACCTTC.

This sequence joins TRBV28 and TRBJ1-3; no reliable D call. This CDR3 has 12 amino acids. The germline gives CDR1 MDHEN, CDR2 SYDVKM. V lost 6 bases and J 3 bases, leaving 6 bases between the germline ends. CDR3 bases: TGTGCCAGCAGCAGTAATGGAAACACCATATATTTT. It encodes CASSSNGNTIYF.

This clonotype was recorded many times. The chain links TRBV12-3 or TRBV12-4 to TRBJ2-5; 7 bases match TRBD2. Germline trimming cut 1 base from V and 2 bases from J; bases unmatched to any gene: 7. The CDR3 has 16 amino acids. CDR3 sequence (DNA): TGTGCCAGCAGTTTAGTAAAAACTAGCGTGCAAGAGACCCAGTACTTC. Encoded protein: CASSLVKTSVQETQYF.

The sample holds a few counts of this clonotype. The chain carries TRBV7-9 and TRBJ2-3; 10 nucleotides align to TRBD1. The J segment lost 2 bases and the V segment lost 4 bases, leaving 6 bases of the junction unmatched. Germline V gene lookup returns CDR1 SEHNR and CDR2 FQNEAQ (reference sequence). CDR3 length: 16 amino acids. This CDR3 reads CASSSSDRGPTDTQYF. The CDR3 bases are TGTGCCAGCAGCTCCTCCGACAGGGGGCCCACAGATACGCAGTATTTT.

The genes are TRBV11-3 and TRBJ1-5; D is perhaps TRBD1 (6 bases). This CDR3 contains 14 residues. The V end was cut by 4 bases, the J end by 5 bases, with 12 bases between. Germline V gene lookup returns CDR1 SGHNT and CDR2 YENEEA. CDR3 in amino acids: CASSSQGSDQPQHF. CDR3 nucleotides: TGTGCCAGCAGCTCACAGGGCTCGGATCAGCCCCAGCATTTT.

The V and J genes are TRBV6-5 and TRBJ2-5; 7 bases are a match to TRBD2. Per the germline V gene, CDR1 is MNHEY and CDR2 is SVGAGI. The CDR3 has 14 residues. V was clipped by 5 bases and J by 4 bases; unmatched bases: 7. In DNA, the CDR3 is TGTGCCAGCAGTCGGCGGGAGACGGTAGAGACCCAGTACTTC. Translated, it gives CASSRRETVETQYF.

V usage is TRBV20-1 and J usage is TRBJ1-5, with D unclear. The CDR3 is 13 residues long. In germline, CDR1 is DFQATT, CDR2 SNEGSKA (reference sequence). Trimming pared 6 bases from V and 4 bases from J, leaving 13 bases between. CDR3 nucleotides: TGCAGTGCCCTCGGCAGTTTTAATCAGCCCCAGCATTTT. Translated, it gives CSALGSFNQPQHF.